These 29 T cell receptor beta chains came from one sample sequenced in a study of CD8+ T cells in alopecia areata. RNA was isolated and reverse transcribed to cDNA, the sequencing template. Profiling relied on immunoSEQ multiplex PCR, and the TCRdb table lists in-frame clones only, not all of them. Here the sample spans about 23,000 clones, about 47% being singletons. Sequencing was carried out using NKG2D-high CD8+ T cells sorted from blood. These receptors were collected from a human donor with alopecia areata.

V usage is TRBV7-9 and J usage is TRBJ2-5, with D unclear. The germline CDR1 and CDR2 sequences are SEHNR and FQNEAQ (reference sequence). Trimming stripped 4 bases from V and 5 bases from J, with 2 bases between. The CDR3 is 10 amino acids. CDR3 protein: CASSSETQYF. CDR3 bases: TGTGCCAGCAGCTCGGAGACCCAGTACTTC.

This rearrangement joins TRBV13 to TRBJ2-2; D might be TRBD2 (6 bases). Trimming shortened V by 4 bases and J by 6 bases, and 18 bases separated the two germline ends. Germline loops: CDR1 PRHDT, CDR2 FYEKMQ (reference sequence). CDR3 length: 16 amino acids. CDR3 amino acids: CASSSGGLSGAGELFF. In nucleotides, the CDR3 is TGTGCCAGCAGCTCCGGGGGACTCTCGGGGGCCGGGGAGCTGTTTTTT.

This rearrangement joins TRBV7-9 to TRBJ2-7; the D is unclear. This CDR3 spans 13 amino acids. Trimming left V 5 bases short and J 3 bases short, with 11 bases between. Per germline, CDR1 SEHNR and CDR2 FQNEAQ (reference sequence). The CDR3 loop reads CASSQNTYYEQYF. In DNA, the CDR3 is TGTGCCAGCAGCCAGAACACTTACTACGAGCAGTACTTC.

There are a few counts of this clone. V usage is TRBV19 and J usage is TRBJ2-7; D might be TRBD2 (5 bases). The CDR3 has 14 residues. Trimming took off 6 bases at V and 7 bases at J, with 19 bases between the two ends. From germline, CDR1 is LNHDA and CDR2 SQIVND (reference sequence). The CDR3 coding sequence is TGTGCCAGTAGGGTCGGGATAGGATTAAGGGAGCAGTACTTC. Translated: CASRVGIGLREQYF.

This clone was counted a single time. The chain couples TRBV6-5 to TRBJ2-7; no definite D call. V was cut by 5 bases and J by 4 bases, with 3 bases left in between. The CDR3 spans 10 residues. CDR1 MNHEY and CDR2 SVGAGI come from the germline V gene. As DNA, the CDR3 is TGTGCCAGCAGTCAATACGAGCAGTACTTC. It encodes CASSQYEQYF.

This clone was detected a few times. The CDR3 loop is CASSPGRETQYF. The DNA of the CDR3 is TGTGCCAGCAGCCCGGGGAGGGAGACCCAGTACTTC. The chain uses TRBV28 and TRBJ2-5; the D gene is possibly TRBD2 (6 bases). This CDR3 is built from 12 residues. Germline loops: CDR1 MDHEN, CDR2 SYDVKM. V shed 6 bases and J shed 5 bases, with 10 bases lying between them. The entire variable domain, with the rest obtained from reference TRBV28 and TRBJ2-5, is as follows: DVKVTQSSRYLVKRTGEKVFLECVQDMDHENMFWYRQDPGLGLRLIYFSYDVKMKEKGDIPEGYSVSREKKERFSLILESASTNQTSMYLCASSPGRETQYFGPGTRLLVL.

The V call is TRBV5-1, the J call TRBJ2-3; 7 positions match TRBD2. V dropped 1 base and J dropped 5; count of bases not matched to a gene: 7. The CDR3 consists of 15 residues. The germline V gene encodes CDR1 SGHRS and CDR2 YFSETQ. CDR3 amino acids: CASSLRAGAGDTQYF. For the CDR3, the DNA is TGCGCCAGCAGCTTGCGGGCGGGAGCGGGAGATACGCAGTATTTT.

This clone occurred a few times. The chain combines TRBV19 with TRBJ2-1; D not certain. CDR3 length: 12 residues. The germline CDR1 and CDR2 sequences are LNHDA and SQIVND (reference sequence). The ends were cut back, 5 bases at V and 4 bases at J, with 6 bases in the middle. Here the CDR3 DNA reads TGTGCCAGTAGTGTACAATACAATGAGCAGTTCTTC. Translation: CASSVQYNEQFF.

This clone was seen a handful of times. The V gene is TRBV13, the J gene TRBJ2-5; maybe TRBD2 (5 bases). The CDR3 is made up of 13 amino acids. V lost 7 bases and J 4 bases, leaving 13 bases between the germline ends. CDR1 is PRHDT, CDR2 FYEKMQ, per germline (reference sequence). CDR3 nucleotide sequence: TGTGCCAGCACGGGATTGGTTTCAGAGACCCAGTACTTC. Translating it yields CASTGLVSETQYF.

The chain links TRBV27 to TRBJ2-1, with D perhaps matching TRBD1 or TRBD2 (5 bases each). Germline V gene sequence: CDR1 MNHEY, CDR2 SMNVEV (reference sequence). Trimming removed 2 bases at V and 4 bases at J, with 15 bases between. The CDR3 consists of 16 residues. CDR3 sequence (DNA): TGTGCCAGCAGTTTACCGGGGCCATATCGATACAATGAGCAGTTCTTC. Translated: CASSLPGPYRYNEQFF.

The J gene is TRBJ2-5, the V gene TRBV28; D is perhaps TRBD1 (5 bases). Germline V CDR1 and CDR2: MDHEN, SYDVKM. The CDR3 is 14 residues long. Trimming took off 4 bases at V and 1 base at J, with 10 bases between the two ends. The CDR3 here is CASSSTGTQETQYF. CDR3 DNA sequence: TGTGCCAGCAGTTCAACAGGAACCCAAGAGACCCAGTACTTC. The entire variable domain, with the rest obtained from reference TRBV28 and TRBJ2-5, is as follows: DVKVTQSSRYLVKRTGEKVFLECVQDMDHENMFWYRQDPGLGLRLIYFSYDVKMKEKGDIPEGYSVSREKKERFSLILESASTNQTSMYLCASSSTGTQETQYFGPGTRLLVL.

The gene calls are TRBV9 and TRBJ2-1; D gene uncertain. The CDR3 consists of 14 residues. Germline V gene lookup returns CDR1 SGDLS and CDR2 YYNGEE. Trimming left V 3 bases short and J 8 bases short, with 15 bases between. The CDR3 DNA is TGTGCCAGCAGCGACCCGGGCCCCCTCGATGAGCAGTTCTTC. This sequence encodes CASSDPGPLDEQFF.

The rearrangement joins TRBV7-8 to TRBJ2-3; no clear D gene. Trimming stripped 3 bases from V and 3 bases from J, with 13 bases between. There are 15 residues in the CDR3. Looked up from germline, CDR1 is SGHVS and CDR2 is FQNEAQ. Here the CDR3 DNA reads TGTGCCAGCAGCTTCTGGTTCTATCGTACAGATACGCAGTATTTT. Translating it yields CASSFWFYRTDTQYF.

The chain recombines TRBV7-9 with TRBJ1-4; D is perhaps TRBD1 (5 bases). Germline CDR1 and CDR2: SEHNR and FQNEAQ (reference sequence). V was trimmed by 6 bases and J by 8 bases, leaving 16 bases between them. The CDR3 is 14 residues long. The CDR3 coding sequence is TGTGCCAGCAGGAACCCGGGACCGTACGAAAAACTGTTTTTT. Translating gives CASRNPGPYEKLFF.

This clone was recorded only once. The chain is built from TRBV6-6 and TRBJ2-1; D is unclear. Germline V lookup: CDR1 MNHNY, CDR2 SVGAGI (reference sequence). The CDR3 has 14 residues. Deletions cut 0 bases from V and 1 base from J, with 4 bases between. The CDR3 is CASSYSVSYNEQFF. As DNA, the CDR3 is TGTGCCAGCAGTTACTCGGTTTCCTACAATGAGCAGTTCTTC.

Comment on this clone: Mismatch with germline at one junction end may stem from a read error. CDR3 protein: CASSLMDSSAF. Written as DNA, the CDR3 is TGTGCCAGCAGTCTTATGGACAGTTCCGCCTTC. The V and J genes are TRBV28 and TRBJ1-2; the D gene is possibly TRBD1 (6 bases). Germline CDR1 and CDR2: MDHEN and SYDVKM. The CDR3 is 11 residues long.

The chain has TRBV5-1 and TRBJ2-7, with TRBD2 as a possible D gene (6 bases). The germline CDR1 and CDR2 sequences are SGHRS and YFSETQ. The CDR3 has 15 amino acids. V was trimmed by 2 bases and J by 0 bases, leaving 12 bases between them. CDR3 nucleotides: TGCGCCAGCAGCTTAGTTACGGGAGCCTCCTACGAGCAGTACTTC. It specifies CASSLVTGASYEQYF.

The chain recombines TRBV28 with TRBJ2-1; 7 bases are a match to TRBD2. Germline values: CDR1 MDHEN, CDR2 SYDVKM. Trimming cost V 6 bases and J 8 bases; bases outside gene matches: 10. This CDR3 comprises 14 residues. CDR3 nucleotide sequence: TGTGCCAGCAGCTCCGGACTAGGTGTCGATGAGCAGTTCTTC. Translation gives CASSSGLGVDEQFF. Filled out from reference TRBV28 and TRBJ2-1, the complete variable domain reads DVKVTQSSRYLVKRTGEKVFLECVQDMDHENMFWYRQDPGLGLRLIYFSYDVKMKEKGDIPEGYSVSREKKERFSLILESASTNQTSMYLCASSSGLGVDEQFFGPGTRLTVL.

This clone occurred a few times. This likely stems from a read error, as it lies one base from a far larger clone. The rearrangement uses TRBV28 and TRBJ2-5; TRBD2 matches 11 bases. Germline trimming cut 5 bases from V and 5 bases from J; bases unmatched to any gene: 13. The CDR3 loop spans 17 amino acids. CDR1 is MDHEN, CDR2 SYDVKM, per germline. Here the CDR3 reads CASSLSSGRIPGETQYF. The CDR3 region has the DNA TGTGCCAGCAGTCTGTCTAGCGGGAGGATCCCGGGGGAGACCCAGTACTTC. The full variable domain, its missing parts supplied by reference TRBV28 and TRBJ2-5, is DVKVTQSSRYLVKRTGEKVFLECVQDMDHENMFWYRQDPGLGLRLIYFSYDVKMKEKGDIPEGYSVSREKKERFSLILESASTNQTSMYLCASSLSSGRIPGETQYFGPGTRLLVL.

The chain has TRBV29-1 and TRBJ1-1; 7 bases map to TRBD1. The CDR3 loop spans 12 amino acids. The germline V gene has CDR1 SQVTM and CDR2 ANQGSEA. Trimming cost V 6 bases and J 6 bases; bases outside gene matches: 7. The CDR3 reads CSVSTGTPEAFF. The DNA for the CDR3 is TGCAGCGTCTCGACAGGGACCCCTGAAGCTTTCTTT.

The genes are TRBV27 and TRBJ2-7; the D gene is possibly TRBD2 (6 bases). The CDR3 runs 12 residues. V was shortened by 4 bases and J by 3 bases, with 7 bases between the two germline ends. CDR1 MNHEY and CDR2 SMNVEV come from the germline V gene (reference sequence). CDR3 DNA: TGTGCCAGCAGTTCGACTAGCTACGAGCAGTACTTC. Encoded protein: CASSSTSYEQYF.

CDR3 sequence reads: CASSLPTSDTQYF. The CDR3 region has the DNA TGCGCCAGCAGCTTGCCTACTTCGGATACGCAGTATTTT. This chain links TRBV5-1 with TRBJ2-3, with no clear D. The CDR3 sequence is 13 residues long. With 1 base removed from V and 6 bases from J, the gap between germline ends came to 9 bases. Germline CDR1 is SGHRS and CDR2 is YFSETQ.

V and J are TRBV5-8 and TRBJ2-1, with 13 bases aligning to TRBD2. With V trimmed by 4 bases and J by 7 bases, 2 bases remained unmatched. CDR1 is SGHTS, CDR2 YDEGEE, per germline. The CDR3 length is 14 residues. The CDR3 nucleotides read TGTGCCAGCAGCCCGGGACTAGCGGGGAATGAGCAGTTCTTC. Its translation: CASSPGLAGNEQFF.

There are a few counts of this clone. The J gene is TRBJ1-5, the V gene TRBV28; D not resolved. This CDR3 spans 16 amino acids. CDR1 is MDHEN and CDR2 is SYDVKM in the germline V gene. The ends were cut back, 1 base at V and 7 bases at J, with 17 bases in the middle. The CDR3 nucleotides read TGTGCCAGCAGTTTATTTTTCGGCGCAGGCTCCCAGCCCCAGCATTTT. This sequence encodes CASSLFFGAGSQPQHF.

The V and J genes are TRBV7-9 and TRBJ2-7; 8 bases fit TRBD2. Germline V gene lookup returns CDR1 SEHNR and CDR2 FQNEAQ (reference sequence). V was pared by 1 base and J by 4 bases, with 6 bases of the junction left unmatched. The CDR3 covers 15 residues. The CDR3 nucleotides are TGTGCCAGCAGCTTAGGGGGACTAGTGGAGTACGAGCAGTACTTC. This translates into CASSLGGLVEYEQYF. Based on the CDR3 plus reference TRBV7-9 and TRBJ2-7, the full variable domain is DTGVSQNPRHKITKRGQNVTFRCDPISEHNRLYWYRQTLGQGPEFLTYFQNEAQLEKSRLLSDRFSAERPKGSFSTLEIQRTEQGDSAMYLCASSLGGLVEYEQYFGPGTRLTVT.

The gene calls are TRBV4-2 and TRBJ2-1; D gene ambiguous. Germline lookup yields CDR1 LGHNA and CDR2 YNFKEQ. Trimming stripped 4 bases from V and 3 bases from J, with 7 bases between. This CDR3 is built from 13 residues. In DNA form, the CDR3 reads TGTGCCAGCAGCCTTGGGGACTACAATGAGCAGTTCTTC. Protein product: CASSLGDYNEQFF.

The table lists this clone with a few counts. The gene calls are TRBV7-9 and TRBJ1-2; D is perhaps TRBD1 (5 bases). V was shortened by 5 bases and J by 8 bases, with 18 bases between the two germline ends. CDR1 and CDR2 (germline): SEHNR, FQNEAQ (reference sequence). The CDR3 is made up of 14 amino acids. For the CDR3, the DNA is TGTGCCAGCAGCCCCCCAGGGCACAACTTGGGCTACACCTTC. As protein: CASSPPGHNLGYTF. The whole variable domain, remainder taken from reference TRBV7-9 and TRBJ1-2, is DTGVSQNPRHKITKRGQNVTFRCDPISEHNRLYWYRQTLGQGPEFLTYFQNEAQLEKSRLLSDRFSAERPKGSFSTLEIQRTEQGDSAMYLCASSPPGHNLGYTFGSGTRLTVV.

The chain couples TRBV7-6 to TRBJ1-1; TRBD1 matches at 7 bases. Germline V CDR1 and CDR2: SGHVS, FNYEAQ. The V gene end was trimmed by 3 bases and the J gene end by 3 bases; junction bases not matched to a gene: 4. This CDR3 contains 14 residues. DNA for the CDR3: TGTGCCAGCAGCTTGTACAGGGGTTACACTGAAGCTTTCTTT. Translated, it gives CASSLYRGYTEAFF.

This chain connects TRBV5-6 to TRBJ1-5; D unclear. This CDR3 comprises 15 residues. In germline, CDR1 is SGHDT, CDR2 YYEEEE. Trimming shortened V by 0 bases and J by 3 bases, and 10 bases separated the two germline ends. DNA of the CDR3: TGTGCCAGCAGCTTGGGGCTGGGTTCCAATCAGCCCCAGCATTTT. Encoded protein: CASSLGLGSNQPQHF. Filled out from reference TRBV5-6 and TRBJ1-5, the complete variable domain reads DAGVTQSPTHLIKTRGQQVTLRCSPKSGHDTVSWYQQALGQGPQFIFQYYEEEERQRGNFPDRFSGHQFPNYSSELNVNALLLGDSALYLCASSLGLGSNQPQHFGDGTRLSIL.